The clone carrying this TCR beta chain was recorded at least ten times. This entry comes from a study of T cells in Graves' hyperthyroidism and ophthalmopathy. TCR beta CDR3 region amplification was performed from RNA transcripts. A first-round RT-PCR of the TCR CDR3 used the HTBI primer set. Each CDR3 protein is one row after TCRdb ran MiXCR on the multiplex PCR reads. The table includes more than 300,000 distinct CDR3 sequences, about 18% detected once. The CDR3 consists of 15 residues. The germline V gene has CDR1 SNHLY and CDR2 FYNNEI. V shed 7 bases, J shed 2 bases, and the junction held 9 bases outside the gene matches.

The origin of this receptor is a woman in her 30s with Graves' hyperthyroidism that later progressed to Graves' ophthalmopathy. The chain couples TRBV2 to TRBJ2-5; the match to TRBD2 covers 8 bases. The specimen sequenced was blood. The CDR3 sequence: CASKTSDYIQETQYF. In nucleotides, the CDR3 is TGTGCCAGCAAGACTAGCGACTATATACAAGAGACCCAGTACTTC.